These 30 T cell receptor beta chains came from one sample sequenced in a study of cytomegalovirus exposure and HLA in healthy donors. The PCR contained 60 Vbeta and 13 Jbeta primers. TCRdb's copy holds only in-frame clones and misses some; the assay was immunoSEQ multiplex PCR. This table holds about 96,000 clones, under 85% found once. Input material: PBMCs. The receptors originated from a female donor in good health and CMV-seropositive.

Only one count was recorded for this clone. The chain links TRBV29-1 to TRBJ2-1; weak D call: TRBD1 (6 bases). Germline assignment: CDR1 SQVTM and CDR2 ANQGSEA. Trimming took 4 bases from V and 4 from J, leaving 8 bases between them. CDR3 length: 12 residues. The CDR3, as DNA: TGCAGCGTTGGTCAGGGGTACAATGAGCAGTTCTTC. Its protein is CSVGQGYNEQFF.

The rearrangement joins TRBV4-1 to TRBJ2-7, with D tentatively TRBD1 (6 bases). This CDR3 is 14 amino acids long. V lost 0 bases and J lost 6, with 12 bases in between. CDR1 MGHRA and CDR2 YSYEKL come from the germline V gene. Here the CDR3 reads CASSQDLTGFEQYF. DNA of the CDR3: TGCGCCAGCAGCCAAGATCTAACAGGGTTCGAGCAGTACTTC.

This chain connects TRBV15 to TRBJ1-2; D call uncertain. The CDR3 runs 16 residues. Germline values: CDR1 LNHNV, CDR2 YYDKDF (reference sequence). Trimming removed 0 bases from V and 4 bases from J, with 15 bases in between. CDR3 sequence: CATSRDLDSPGYGYTF. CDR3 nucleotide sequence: TGTGCCACCAGCAGAGATCTTGACTCCCCCGGCTATGGCTACACCTTC.

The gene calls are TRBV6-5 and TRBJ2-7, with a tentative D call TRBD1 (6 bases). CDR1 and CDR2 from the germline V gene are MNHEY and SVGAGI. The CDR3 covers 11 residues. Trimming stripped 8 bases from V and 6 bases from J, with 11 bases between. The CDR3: CASSQGGEQYF. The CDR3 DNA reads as TGTGCCAGCTCGCAAGGGGGCGAGCAGTACTTC.

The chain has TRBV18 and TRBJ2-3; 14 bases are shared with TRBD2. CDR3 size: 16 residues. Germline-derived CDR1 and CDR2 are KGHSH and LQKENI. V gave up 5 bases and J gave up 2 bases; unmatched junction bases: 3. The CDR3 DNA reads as TGTGCCAGCTCAGGACTAGCGGGAGGATTCACAGATACGCAGTATTTT. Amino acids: CASSGLAGGFTDTQYF.

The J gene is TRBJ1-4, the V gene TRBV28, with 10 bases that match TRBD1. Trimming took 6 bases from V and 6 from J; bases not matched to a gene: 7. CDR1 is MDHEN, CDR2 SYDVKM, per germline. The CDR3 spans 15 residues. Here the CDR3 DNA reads TGTGCCAGCAGCAGGTACGGACAGGGGGATGAAAAACTGTTTTTT. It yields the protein CASSRYGQGDEKLFF.

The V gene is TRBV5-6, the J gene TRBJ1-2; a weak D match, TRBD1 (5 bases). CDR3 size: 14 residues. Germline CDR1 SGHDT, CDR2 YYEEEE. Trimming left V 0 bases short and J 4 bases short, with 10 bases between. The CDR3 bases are TGTGCCAGCAGCTTGGGCAGGGCCTCCTATGGCTACACCTTC. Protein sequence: CASSLGRASYGYTF.

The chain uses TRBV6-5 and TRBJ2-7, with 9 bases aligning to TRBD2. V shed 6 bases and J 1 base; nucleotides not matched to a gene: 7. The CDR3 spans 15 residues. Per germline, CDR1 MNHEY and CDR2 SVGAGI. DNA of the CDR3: TGTGCCAGCAGGCCCCCACTAGCGGGTTCCTACGAGCAGTACTTC. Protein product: CASRPPLAGSYEQYF.

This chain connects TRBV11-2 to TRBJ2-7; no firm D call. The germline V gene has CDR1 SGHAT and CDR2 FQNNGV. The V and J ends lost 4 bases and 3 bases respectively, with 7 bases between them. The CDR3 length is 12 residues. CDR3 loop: CASSSLDYEQYF. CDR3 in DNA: TGTGCCAGCAGCTCCCTAGACTACGAGCAGTACTTC.

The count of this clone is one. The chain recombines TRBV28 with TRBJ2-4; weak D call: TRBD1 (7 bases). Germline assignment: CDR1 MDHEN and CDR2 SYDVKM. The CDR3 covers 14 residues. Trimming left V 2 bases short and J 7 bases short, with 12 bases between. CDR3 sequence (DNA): TGTGCCAGCAGTTTAATTGCAGGGGGGAACATTCAGTACTTC. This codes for CASSLIAGGNIQYF.

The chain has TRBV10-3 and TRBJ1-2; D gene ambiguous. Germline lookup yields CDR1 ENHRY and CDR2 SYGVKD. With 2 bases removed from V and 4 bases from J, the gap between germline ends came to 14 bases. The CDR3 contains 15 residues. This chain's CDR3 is CAISEGQQQGYGYTF. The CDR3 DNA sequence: TGTGCCATCAGTGAGGGGCAGCAGCAAGGCTATGGCTACACCTTC.

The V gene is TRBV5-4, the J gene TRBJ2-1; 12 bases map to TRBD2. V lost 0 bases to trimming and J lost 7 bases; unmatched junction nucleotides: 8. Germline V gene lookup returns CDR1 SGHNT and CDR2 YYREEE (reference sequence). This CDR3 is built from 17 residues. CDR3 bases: TGTGCCAGCAGCTTGGAGTTTACCGGGACTAGCGGGAATGAGCAGTTCTTC. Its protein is CASSLEFTGTSGNEQFF.

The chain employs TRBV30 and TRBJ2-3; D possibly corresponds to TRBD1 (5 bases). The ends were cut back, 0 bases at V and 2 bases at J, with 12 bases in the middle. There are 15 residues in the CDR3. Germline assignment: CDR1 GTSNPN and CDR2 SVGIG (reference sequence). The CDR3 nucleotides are TGTGCCTGGAGTGTACAGGAGACTCTCACAGATACGCAGTATTTT. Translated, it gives CAWSVQETLTDTQYF.

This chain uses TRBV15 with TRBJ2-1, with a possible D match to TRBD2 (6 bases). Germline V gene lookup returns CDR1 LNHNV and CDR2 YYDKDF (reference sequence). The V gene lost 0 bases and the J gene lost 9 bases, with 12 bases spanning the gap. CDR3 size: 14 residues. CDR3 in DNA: TGTGCCACCAGCAGAGAACTAGCTGCTGGTGAGCAGTTCTTC. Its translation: CATSRELAAGEQFF.

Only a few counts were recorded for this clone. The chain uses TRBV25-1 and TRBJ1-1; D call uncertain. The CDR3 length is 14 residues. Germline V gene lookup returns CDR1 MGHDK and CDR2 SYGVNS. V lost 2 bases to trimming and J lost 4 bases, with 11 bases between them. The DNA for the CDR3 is TGTGCCAGCAGTGAACCCCTAGGGAGCACTGAAGCTTTCTTT. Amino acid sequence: CASSEPLGSTEAFF.

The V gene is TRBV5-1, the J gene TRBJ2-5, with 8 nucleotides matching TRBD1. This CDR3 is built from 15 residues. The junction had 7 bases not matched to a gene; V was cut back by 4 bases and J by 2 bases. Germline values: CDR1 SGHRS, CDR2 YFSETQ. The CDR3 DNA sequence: TGCGCCAGCAGCGGACAGGGTCAGGTACAAGAGACCCAGTACTTC. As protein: CASSGQGQVQETQYF.

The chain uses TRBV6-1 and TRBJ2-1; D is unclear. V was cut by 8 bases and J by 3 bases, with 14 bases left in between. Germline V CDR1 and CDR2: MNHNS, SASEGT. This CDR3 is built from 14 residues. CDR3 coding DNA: TGTGCCAGCCAGCGCGCCTCACACTACAATGAGCAGTTCTTC. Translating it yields CASQRASHYNEQFF.

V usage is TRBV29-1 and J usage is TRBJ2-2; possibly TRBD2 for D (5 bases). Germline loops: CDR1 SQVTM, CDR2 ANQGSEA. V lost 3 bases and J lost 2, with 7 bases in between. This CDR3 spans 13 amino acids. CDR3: CSVERANTGELFF. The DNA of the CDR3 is TGCAGCGTTGAGAGGGCTAACACCGGGGAGCTGTTTTTT.

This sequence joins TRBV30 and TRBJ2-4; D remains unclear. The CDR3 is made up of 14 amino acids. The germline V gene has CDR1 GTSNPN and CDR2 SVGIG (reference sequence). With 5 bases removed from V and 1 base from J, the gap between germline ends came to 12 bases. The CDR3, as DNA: TGTGCCTGGGCTAGGCTGGCGGCCAAAAACATTCAGTACTTC. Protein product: CAWARLAAKNIQYF.

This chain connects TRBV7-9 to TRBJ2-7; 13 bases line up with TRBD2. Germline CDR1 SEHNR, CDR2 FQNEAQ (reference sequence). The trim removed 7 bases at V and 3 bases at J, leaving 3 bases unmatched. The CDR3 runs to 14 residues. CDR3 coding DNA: TGTGCCAGCATCGGGACTAGCGGGGTCTACGAGCAGTACTTC. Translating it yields CASIGTSGVYEQYF.

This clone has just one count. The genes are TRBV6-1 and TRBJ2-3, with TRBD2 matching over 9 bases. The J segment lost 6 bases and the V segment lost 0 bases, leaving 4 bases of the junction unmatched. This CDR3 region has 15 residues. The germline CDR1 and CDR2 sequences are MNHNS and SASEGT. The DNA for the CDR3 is TGTGCCAGCAGTGAAGCATCAAGCGGGAGGGATACGCAGTATTTT. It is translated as CASSEASSGRDTQYF.

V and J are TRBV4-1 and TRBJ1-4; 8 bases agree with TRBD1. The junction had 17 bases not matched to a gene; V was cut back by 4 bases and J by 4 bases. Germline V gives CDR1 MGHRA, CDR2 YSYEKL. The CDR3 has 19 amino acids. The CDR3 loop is CASSPRTGMSLVFNEKLFF. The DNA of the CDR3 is TGCGCCAGCAGCCCCCGGACAGGGATGAGCCTAGTTTTTAATGAAAAACTGTTTTTT.

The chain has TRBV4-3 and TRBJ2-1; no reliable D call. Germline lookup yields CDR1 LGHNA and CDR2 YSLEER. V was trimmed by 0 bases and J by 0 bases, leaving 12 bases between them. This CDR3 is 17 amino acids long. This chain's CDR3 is CASSQEIVTSSYNEQFF. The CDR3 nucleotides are TGCGCCAGCAGCCAAGAAATCGTTACCAGCTCCTACAATGAGCAGTTCTTC.

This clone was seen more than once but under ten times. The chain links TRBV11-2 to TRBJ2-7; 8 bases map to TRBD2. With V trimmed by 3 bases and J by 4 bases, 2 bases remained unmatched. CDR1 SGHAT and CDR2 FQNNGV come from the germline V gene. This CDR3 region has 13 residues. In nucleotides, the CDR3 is TGTGCCAGCAGCTTTAGCGGGAATTACGAGCAGTACTTC. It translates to CASSFSGNYEQYF.

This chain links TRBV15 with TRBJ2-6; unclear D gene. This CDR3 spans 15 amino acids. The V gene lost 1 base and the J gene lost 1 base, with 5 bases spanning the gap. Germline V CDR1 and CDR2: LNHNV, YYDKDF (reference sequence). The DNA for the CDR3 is TGTGCCACCAGCAGAGGGCCATCTGGGGCCAACGTCCTGACTTTC. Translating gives CATSRGPSGANVLTF.

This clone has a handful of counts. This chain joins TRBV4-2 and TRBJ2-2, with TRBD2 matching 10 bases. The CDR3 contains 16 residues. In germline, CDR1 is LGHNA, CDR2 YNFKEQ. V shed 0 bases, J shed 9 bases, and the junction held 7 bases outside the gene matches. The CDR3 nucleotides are TGTGCCAGCAGCCAAGATAATAGCGGGGGGCCCCGGGAGCTGTTTTTT. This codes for CASSQDNSGGPRELFF.

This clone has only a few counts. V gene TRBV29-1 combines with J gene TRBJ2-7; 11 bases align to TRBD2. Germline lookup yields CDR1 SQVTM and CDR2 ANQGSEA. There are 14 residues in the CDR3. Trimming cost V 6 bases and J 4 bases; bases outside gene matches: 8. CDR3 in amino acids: CSVGLAGGFYEQYF. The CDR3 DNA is TGCAGCGTGGGGCTAGCGGGAGGATTTTACGAGCAGTACTTC.

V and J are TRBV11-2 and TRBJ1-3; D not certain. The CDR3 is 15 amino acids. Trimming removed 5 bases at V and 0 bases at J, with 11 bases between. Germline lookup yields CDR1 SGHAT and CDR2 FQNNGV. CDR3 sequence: CASSQTRGSGNTIYF. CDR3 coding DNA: TGTGCCAGCAGCCAAACACGCGGCTCTGGAAACACCATATATTTT.

CDR3 sequence: CASSFGGVHTEAFF. The CDR3 nucleotides are TGTGCCAGCAGCTTCGGCGGGGTTCACACTGAAGCTTTCTTT. The chain couples TRBV11-3 to TRBJ1-1; D gene unclear. The length of the CDR3 is 14 residues. V lost 3 bases to trimming and J lost 3 bases, with 11 bases between them. Germline CDR1 and CDR2: SGHNT and YENEEA.

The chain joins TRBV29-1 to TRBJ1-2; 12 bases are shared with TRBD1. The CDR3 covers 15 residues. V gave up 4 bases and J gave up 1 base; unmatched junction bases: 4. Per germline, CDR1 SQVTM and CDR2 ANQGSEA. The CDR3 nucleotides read TGCAGCGTTGGTGGGACAGGGGGCTTTAACTATGGCTACACCTTC. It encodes CSVGGTGGFNYGYTF. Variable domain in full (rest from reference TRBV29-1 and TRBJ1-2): SAVISQKPSRDICQRGTSLTIQCQVDSQVTMMFWYRQQPGQSLTLIATANQGSEATYESGFVIDKFPISRPNLTFSTLTVSNMSPEDSSIYLCSVGGTGGFNYGYTFGSGTRLTVV.